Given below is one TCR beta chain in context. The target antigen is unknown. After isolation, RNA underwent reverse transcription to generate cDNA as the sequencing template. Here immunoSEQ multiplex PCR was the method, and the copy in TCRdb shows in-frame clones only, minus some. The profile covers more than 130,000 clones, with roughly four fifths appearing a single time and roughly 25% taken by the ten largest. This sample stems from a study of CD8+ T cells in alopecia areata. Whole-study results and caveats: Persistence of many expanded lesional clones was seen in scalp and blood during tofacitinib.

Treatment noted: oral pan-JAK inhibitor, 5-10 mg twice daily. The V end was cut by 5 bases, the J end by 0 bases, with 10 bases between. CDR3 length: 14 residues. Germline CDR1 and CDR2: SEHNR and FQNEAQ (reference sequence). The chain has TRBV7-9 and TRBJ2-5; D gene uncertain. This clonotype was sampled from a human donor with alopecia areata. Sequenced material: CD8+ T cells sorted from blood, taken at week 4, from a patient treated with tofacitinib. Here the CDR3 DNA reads TGTGCCAGCAGCGAGAGCTCCGACCAAGAGACCCAGTACTTC. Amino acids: CASSESSDQETQYF.